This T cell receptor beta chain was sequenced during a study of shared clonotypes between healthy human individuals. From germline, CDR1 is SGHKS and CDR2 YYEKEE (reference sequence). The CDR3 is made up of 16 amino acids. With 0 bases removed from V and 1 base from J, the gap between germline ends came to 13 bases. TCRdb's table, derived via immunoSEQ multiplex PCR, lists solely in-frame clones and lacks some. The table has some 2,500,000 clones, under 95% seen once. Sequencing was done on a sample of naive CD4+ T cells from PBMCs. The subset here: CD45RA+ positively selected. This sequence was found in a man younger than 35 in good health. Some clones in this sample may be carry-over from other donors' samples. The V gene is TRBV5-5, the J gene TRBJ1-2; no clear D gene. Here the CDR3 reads CASSLEMGSFNYGYTF. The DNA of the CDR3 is TGTGCCAGCAGCTTGGAGATGGGCTCCTTTAACTATGGCTACACCTTC.